Here is one T cell receptor (beta chain) with its context. What it binds is unknown. The sample belongs to a study of naive and memory T cell subsets. Study-level points and caveats: Diversity fell and Gini index rose from naive through CM, EM, EMRA. A clonotype means one alpha or beta sequence, not an alpha/beta pair. Possibly reflecting memory cells re-expressing CD45RA, a few larger clonotypes occurred in naive repertoires, especially CD8. Expression changes during T cell differentiation may affect RNA-based TCR counts.

Two oligonucleotides, mixed equimolar, formed the beta constant-region primer covering TRBC1 and TRBC2. Ligated cDNA was amplified by four rounds of PCR with nested alpha and beta constant-region primers and SP2. A 12-nucleotide UMI and the SP2 primer were added to the cDNA 3' end by oligonucleotide ligation. TCRdb re-analysed the UMI-ligation and nested PCR reads in MiXCR, keeping a single row per CDR3 protein. The table includes 120,000 to 150,000 distinct CDR3 sequences, roughly 22% detected once. The length of the CDR3 is 13 residues. V lost 5 bases and J lost 6, with 14 bases in between. Germline-derived CDR1 and CDR2 are MNHEY and SVGAGI.

Sample: naive CD4+ T cells from blood. The chain has TRBV6-5 and TRBJ2-7; D gene ambiguous. The sequence was obtained from a human donor in good health. The CDR3 sequence: CASSNPMTIEQYF. CDR3 bases: TGTGCCAGCAGTAACCCTATGACGATCGAGCAGTACTTC.